Each of the 24 T cell receptor beta chains below was sequenced from the same sample in a study of CD8+ T cells in alopecia areata. Treatment indicated: oral pan-JAK inhibitor, 5-10 mg twice daily. RNA was extracted and reverse transcribed into cDNA as the sequencing template. Libraries were prepared by immunoSEQ multiplex PCR; TCRdb keeps only in-frame clonotypes and omits some of them. Of 150,000 to 200,000 clones in the sample, 50% to 75% are singletons; the top ten hold around 16%. The sequencing used CD4+ T cells sorted from blood, collected at approximately week 56, from a patient treated with tofacitinib. The receptors were gathered from a human donor with alopecia areata.

This chain uses TRBV29-1 with TRBJ1-1; possibly TRBD1 for D (5 bases). V lost 3 bases and J 5 bases, leaving 13 bases between the germline ends. Looked up from germline, CDR1 is SQVTM and CDR2 is ANQGSEA. This CDR3 spans 13 amino acids. The CDR3 DNA reads TGCAGCGTTGATACCGGGAGGGGTACTGAAGCTTTCTTT. This encodes CSVDTGRGTEAFF. Complete variable domain (other parts from reference TRBV29-1 and TRBJ1-1): SAVISQKPSRDICQRGTSLTIQCQVDSQVTMMFWYRQQPGQSLTLIATANQGSEATYESGFVIDKFPISRPNLTFSTLTVSNMSPEDSSIYLCSVDTGRGTEAFFGQGTRLTVV.

The chain couples TRBV7-2 to TRBJ2-5; D not certain. The germline V and J ends were trimmed by 2 bases and 1 base, with 8 bases remaining between them. The germline gives CDR1 SGHTA, CDR2 FQGNSA. The CDR3 spans 14 residues. The CDR3 sequence is CTSSLSFGQETQYF. CDR3 nucleotide sequence: TGTACCAGCAGCTTAAGTTTCGGCCAAGAGACCCAGTACTTC.

V is TRBV10-3 and J is TRBJ1-4, with no clear D. The CDR3 extends over 13 amino acids. The germline V and J ends were trimmed by 6 bases and 7 bases, with 12 bases remaining between them. The germline gives CDR1 ENHRY, CDR2 SYGVKD. The CDR3 sequence is CAISAREGEKLFF. As DNA, the CDR3 is TGTGCCATCAGCGCCCGGGAGGGTGAAAAACTGTTTTTT.

As regards this clone: The sample holds other DNA sequences that translate to the same CDR3. The rearrangement links TRBV30 to TRBJ1-5; D gene uncertain. The CDR3 consists of 13 residues. Germline CDR1 GTSNPN, CDR2 SVGIG (reference sequence). V lost 0 bases to trimming and J lost 3 bases, with 6 bases between them. The chain's CDR3 is CAWSVKDNQPQHF. In nucleotides, the CDR3 is TGTGCCTGGAGTGTTAAAGACAATCAGCCCCAGCATTTT. Full variable domain (missing parts from reference TRBV30 and TRBJ1-5): SQTIHQWPATLVQPVGSPLSLECTVEGTSNPNLYWYRQAAGRGLQLLFYSVGIGQISSEVPQNLSASRPQDRQFILSSKKLLLSDSGFYLCAWSVKDNQPQHFGDGTRLSIL.

There are a few counts of this clone. The chain joins TRBV29-1 to TRBJ1-1, with 7 positions matching TRBD1. V gave up 4 bases and J gave up 0 bases; unmatched junction bases: 5. This CDR3 is 14 amino acids long. Per the germline V gene, CDR1 is SQVTM and CDR2 is ANQGSEA. The CDR3 protein is CSVAPTGVNTEAFF. CDR3 DNA sequence: TGCAGCGTTGCACCCACAGGGGTGAACACTGAAGCTTTCTTT. Supplemented by reference TRBV29-1 and TRBJ1-1, the full variable domain reads SAVISQKPSRDICQRGTSLTIQCQVDSQVTMMFWYRQQPGQSLTLIATANQGSEATYESGFVIDKFPISRPNLTFSTLTVSNMSPEDSSIYLCSVAPTGVNTEAFFGQGTRLTVV.

This clone was counted between two and nine times. This chain connects TRBV5-6 to TRBJ1-1; TRBD1 is a possible D gene (6 bases). The germline V gene encodes CDR1 SGHDT and CDR2 YYEEEE. Trimming left V 1 base short and J 11 bases short, with 18 bases between. The CDR3 loop spans 14 amino acids. CDR3 residues: CASSLRAQGKLAFF. The CDR3 nucleotides read TGTGCCAGCAGCTTGCGAGCACAGGGTAAGTTGGCTTTCTTT.

The V call is TRBV10-2, the J call TRBJ2-7; TRBD1 might be the D (5 bases). The CDR3 totals 18 residues. Germline V gene sequence: CDR1 WSHSY, CDR2 SAAADI. V dropped 3 bases and J dropped 0 bases, with 21 bases sitting between them. In nucleotides, the CDR3 is TGCGCCAGCAGTGACCCGGGTGGTGGGGCGCGGACCTCCTACGAGCAGTACTTC. Its translation is CASSDPGGGARTSYEQYF.

This clone has a handful of counts. The CDR3: CSAVGGRAYGYTF. The DNA for the CDR3 is TGCAGCGCCGTAGGCGGGAGGGCCTATGGCTACACCTTC. The chain has TRBV29-1 and TRBJ1-2; D remains unclear. Germline-derived CDR1 and CDR2 are SQVTM and ANQGSEA. The CDR3 extends over 13 amino acids. V was trimmed by 7 bases and J by 4 bases, leaving 16 bases between them.

This clone was seen just once. This CDR3 is CASSFARENTEAFF. In nucleotides, the CDR3 is TGTGCCAGCAGTTTCGCCAGGGAAAACACTGAAGCTTTCTTT. This chain links TRBV27 with TRBJ1-1; D possibly corresponds to TRBD1 (5 bases). V lost 3 bases and J lost 2, with 10 bases in between. There are 14 residues in the CDR3. From germline, CDR1 is MNHEY and CDR2 SMNVEV (reference sequence).

This chain uses TRBV27 with TRBJ2-5; 7 nucleotides agree with TRBD1. J lost 2 bases, V lost 3 bases, and 6 bases had no gene match. Germline CDR1 is MNHEY and CDR2 is SMNVEV (reference sequence). The length of the CDR3 is 15 residues. The CDR3 nucleotides read TGTGCCAGCAGTTTGTTGGGACAGAAACAAGAGACCCAGTACTTC. Translated, it gives CASSLLGQKQETQYF.

The chain recombines TRBV4-1 with TRBJ1-1; D is uncertain. Germline V gives CDR1 MGHRA, CDR2 YSYEKL. The CDR3 runs to 14 residues. The V and J ends lost 2 bases and 1 base respectively, with 8 bases between them. CDR3 amino acids: CASSQSRENTEAFF. Here the CDR3 DNA reads TGCGCCAGCAGCCAAAGTCGGGAGAACACTGAAGCTTTCTTT.

The gene calls are TRBV2 and TRBJ2-5; TRBD2 aligns across 10 bases. The V segment lost 1 base and the J segment 4 bases; nucleotides outside the gene matches: 3. The germline V gene has CDR1 SNHLY and CDR2 FYNNEI. CDR3 length equals 15 residues. CDR3 in amino acids: CASSEGLAGAETQYF. CDR3 sequence (DNA): TGTGCCAGCAGTGAAGGGCTAGCGGGGGCAGAGACCCAGTACTTC. Full variable domain (rest looked up from reference TRBV2 and TRBJ2-5): EPEVTQTPSHQVTQMGQEVILRCVPISNHLYFYWYRQILGQKVEFLVSFYNNEISEKSEIFDDQFSVERPDGSNFTLKIRSTKLEDSAMYFCASSEGLAGAETQYFGPGTRLLVL.

This chain links TRBV29-1 with TRBJ2-3; perhaps TRBD2 as D (6 bases). The V gene lost 1 base and the J gene lost 0 bases, with 11 bases spanning the gap. Germline CDR1 SQVTM, CDR2 ANQGSEA. This CDR3 is 15 amino acids long. CDR3 loop: CSVEGRRDSTDTQYF. CDR3 nucleotide sequence: TGCAGCGTTGAAGGTCGGAGGGATAGCACAGATACGCAGTATTTT.

The chain recombines TRBV7-8 with TRBJ1-6, with D possibly being TRBD1 (5 bases). The V end lost 1 base, the J end lost 5 bases, and 9 bases lay between the germline ends. Germline CDR1 SGHVS, CDR2 FQNEAQ. The CDR3 runs 15 residues. CDR3 loop: CASSLVRGNNSPLHF. CDR3 coding DNA: TGTGCCAGCAGCTTAGTAAGGGGAAATAATTCACCCCTCCACTTT.

The chain couples TRBV30 to TRBJ2-2; 7 nucleotides agree with TRBD2. With V trimmed by 3 bases and J by 3 bases, 7 bases remained unmatched. CDR3 length: 15 amino acids. The germline V gene encodes CDR1 GTSNPN and CDR2 SVGIG (reference sequence). The CDR3: CAWSTMGGYTGELFF. DNA of the CDR3: TGTGCCTGGAGCACTATGGGGGGGTACACCGGGGAGCTGTTTTTT.

The chain joins TRBV29-1 to TRBJ2-3; D unresolved. The germline V and J ends were trimmed by 3 bases and 2 bases, with 9 bases remaining between them. The CDR3 covers 13 residues. The germline V gene encodes CDR1 SQVTM and CDR2 ANQGSEA. The CDR3 loop is CSVDWGSTDTQYF. In nucleotides, the CDR3 is TGCAGCGTTGATTGGGGTTCCACAGATACGCAGTATTTT.

V and J are TRBV19 and TRBJ2-3; TRBD2 agrees at 10 bases. Per germline, CDR1 LNHDA and CDR2 SQIVND (reference sequence). The CDR3 sequence is 15 residues long. V shed 5 bases, J shed 2 bases, and the junction held 4 bases outside the gene matches. CDR3 nucleotides: TGTGCCAGTAGTCGGACTAGCGGCCTCACAGATACGCAGTATTTT. Encoded protein: CASSRTSGLTDTQYF.

In DNA form, the CDR3 reads TGTGCCAGCACCATTCTCAGGGGGACCTCCTACGAGCAGTACTTC. Amino acid sequence: CASTILRGTSYEQYF. The V and J genes are TRBV6-5 and TRBJ2-7, with TRBD1 matching 7 bases. CDR1 is MNHEY, CDR2 SVGAGI, per germline. Trimming cost V 7 bases and J 0 bases; bases outside gene matches: 9. This CDR3 is 15 amino acids long.

The V gene is TRBV30, the J gene TRBJ1-2; D is unclear. Trimming cost V 4 bases and J 1 base, with 13 bases left between them. The CDR3 has 14 amino acids. In germline, CDR1 is GTSNPN, CDR2 SVGIG (reference sequence). CDR3 residues: CAWTFFRSNYGYTF. The CDR3 coding sequence is TGTGCCTGGACTTTCTTTCGAAGTAACTATGGCTACACCTTC.

The chain is built from TRBV5-6 and TRBJ1-1; no reliable D call. Trimming removed 2 bases from V and 2 bases from J, with 13 bases in between. Germline V CDR1 and CDR2: SGHDT, YYEEEE. This CDR3 has 15 amino acids. CDR3 amino acids: CASSLGPGVNTEAFF. The CDR3 DNA reads TGTGCCAGCAGCTTAGGCCCAGGCGTCAACACTGAAGCTTTCTTT. Full variable domain (missing parts from reference TRBV5-6 and TRBJ1-1): DAGVTQSPTHLIKTRGQQVTLRCSPKSGHDTVSWYQQALGQGPQFIFQYYEEEERQRGNFPDRFSGHQFPNYSSELNVNALLLGDSALYLCASSLGPGVNTEAFFGQGTRLTVV.

V gene TRBV25-1 combines with J gene TRBJ1-1, with D possibly being TRBD1 (6 bases). In germline, CDR1 is MGHDK, CDR2 SYGVNS. V was shortened by 1 base and J by 5 bases, with 20 bases between the two germline ends. CDR3 length: 17 amino acids. The CDR3 loop reads CASSELGTGKTVTEAFF. The CDR3 coding sequence is TGTGCCAGCAGTGAATTGGGTACAGGGAAGACGGTAACTGAAGCTTTCTTT.

The chain is built from TRBV9 and TRBJ1-2; perhaps TRBD1 as D (5 bases). From germline, CDR1 is SGDLS and CDR2 YYNGEE. The CDR3 loop spans 15 amino acids. V lost 1 base to trimming and J lost 8 bases, with 18 bases between them. CDR3 residues: CASSVWGHEMIGYTF. The CDR3 DNA reads TGTGCCAGCAGCGTATGGGGCCATGAGATGATCGGCTACACCTTC. Using reference TRBV9 and TRBJ1-2 for the parts outside the CDR3, the full variable domain is DSGVTQTPKHLITATGQRVTLRCSPRSGDLSVYWYQQSLDQGLQFLIQYYNGEERAKGNILERFSAQQFPDLHSELNLSSLELGDSALYFCASSVWGHEMIGYTFGSGTRLTVV.

The sample holds one count of this clone. The J gene is TRBJ1-4, the V gene TRBV6-1, with 8 nucleotides matching TRBD1. This CDR3 comprises 15 residues. Looked up from germline, CDR1 is MNHNS and CDR2 is SASEGT. V was pared by 2 bases and J by 4 bases, with 3 bases of the junction left unmatched. The CDR3: CASSERQGINEKLFF. In nucleotides, the CDR3 is TGTGCCAGCAGTGAACGACAGGGGATTAATGAAAAACTGTTTTTT.

This chain connects TRBV10-3 to TRBJ1-5; possibly TRBD1 for D (6 bases). Germline V gene sequence: CDR1 ENHRY, CDR2 SYGVKD. V gave up 5 bases and J gave up 5 bases, with 10 bases separating them. The CDR3 has 13 amino acids. CDR3 loop: CAISTGWDQPQHF. In DNA form, the CDR3 reads TGTGCCATCAGTACAGGGTGGGATCAGCCCCAGCATTTT.